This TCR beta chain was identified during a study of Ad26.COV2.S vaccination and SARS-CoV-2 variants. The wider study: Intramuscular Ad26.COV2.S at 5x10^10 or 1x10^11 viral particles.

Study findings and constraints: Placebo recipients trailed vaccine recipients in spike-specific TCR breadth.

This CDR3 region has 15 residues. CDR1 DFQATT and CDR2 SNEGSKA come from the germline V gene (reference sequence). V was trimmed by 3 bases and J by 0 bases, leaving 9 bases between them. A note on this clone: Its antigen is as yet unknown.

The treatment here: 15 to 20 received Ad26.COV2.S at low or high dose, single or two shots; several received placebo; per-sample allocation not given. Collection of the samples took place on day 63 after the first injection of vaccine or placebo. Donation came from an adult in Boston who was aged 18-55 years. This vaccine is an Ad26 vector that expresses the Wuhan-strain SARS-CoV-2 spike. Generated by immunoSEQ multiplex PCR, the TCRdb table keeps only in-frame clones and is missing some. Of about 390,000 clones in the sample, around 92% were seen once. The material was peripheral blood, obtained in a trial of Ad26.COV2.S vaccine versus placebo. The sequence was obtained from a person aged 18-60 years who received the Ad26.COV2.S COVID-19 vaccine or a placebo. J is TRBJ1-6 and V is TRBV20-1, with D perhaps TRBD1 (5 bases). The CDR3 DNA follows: TGCAGTGCTAGTCGGGGCGGCTCCTATAATTCACCCCTCCACTTT. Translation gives CSASRGGSYNSPLHF.